These 31 T cell receptor beta chains originate from one sample sequenced in a study of T cell changes during pregnancy in multiple sclerosis. TCRdb's copy holds only in-frame clones and misses some; the assay was immunoSEQ multiplex PCR. The table has 45,000 to 55,000 clones, approximately 92% seen once; the top ten hold 0.9% to 1%. The source was CD4+ T cells from peripheral blood mononuclear cells, collected in the second trimester of pregnancy. The receptor set was obtained from a female donor in good health, enrolled as a control in a pregnancy study.

The rearrangement links TRBV6-1 to TRBJ1-3; no reliable D call. V dropped 0 bases and J dropped 3 bases, with 18 bases sitting between them. CDR3 length: 18 amino acids. Germline V gene data show CDR1 as MNHNS and CDR2 as SASEGT. The CDR3 DNA reads TGTGCCAGCAGTGAAGCCCCAAATCACAGCGGATTTGGAAACACCATATATTTT. Its protein product is CASSEAPNHSGFGNTIYF.

This clone has just a few counts. This sequence joins TRBV19 and TRBJ1-2, with 9 bases identical to TRBD1. Trimming cost V 4 bases and J 5 bases; bases outside gene matches: 5. The CDR3 loop spans 14 amino acids. The V gene's germline CDR1 is LNHDA and CDR2 SQIVND (reference sequence). CDR3 nucleotides: TGTGCCAGTAGTACCCCGGGACAGGGATATGGCTACACCTTC. Translating it yields CASSTPGQGYGYTF.

The gene calls are TRBV7-2 and TRBJ2-2; perhaps TRBD2 as D (6 bases). The V and J ends lost 5 bases and 4 bases respectively, with 11 bases between them. Per germline, CDR1 SGHTA and CDR2 FQGNSA. CDR3 size: 14 residues. CDR3 region: CASSGRRATGELFF. The CDR3 nucleotides are TGTGCCAGCAGCGGGAGGCGGGCCACCGGGGAGCTGTTTTTT.

Comment on this clone: The junction and the germline gene differ at one end; a read error may be behind it. The J gene is TRBJ2-3, the V gene TRBV7-7; D remains unclear. The CDR3 sequence is 13 residues long. Per the germline V gene, CDR1 is SSHAT and CDR2 is FNYEAQ (reference sequence). CDR3 region: CASSLGRLDTQYF. The CDR3 region has the DNA TGTGCTAGCAGCTTAGGGCGGTTGGATACGCAGTATTTT.

The chain carries TRBV28 and TRBJ1-2; D gene ambiguous. The V end lost 3 bases, the J end lost 8 bases, and 13 bases lay between the germline ends. CDR1 is MDHEN and CDR2 is SYDVKM in the germline V gene. CDR3 length: 13 residues. The CDR3 DNA follows: TGTGCCAGCAGTTTGTTATCTCGGGGAGGCTACACCTTC. Translation gives CASSLLSRGGYTF.

The rearrangement links TRBV10-2 to TRBJ1-2; no firm D call. Germline assignment: CDR1 WSHSY and CDR2 SAAADI. CDR3 size: 14 residues. V lost 3 bases, J lost 8 bases, and 16 bases lay in between. CDR3 bases: TGCGCCAGCAGTGACGACTGGATCTATACCGGCTACACCTTC. Residues: CASSDDWIYTGYTF.

This clone was counted a few times. This chain connects TRBV27 to TRBJ1-2; 8 nucleotides line up with TRBD1. Germline V CDR1 and CDR2: MNHEY, SMNVEV (reference sequence). With 0 bases clipped from V and 7 bases from J, the junction kept 7 bases outside the gene matches. This CDR3 comprises 15 residues. As DNA, the CDR3 is TGTGCCAGCAGTTTATCGCCGGGACAGGAGGTTGGCTACACCTTC. Translated: CASSLSPGQEVGYTF.

V gene TRBV7-9 combines with J gene TRBJ1-5, with 10 positions matching TRBD1. The V segment lost 5 bases and the J segment 5 bases; nucleotides outside the gene matches: 6. Germline V gene sequence: CDR1 SEHNR, CDR2 FQNEAQ (reference sequence). The CDR3 totals 15 residues. In nucleotides, the CDR3 is TGTGCCAGCAGCATAGGGACAGGGGAATATCAGCCCCAGCATTTT. Encoded protein: CASSIGTGEYQPQHF.

This clone was counted a single time. The chain carries TRBV30 and TRBJ1-2, with D unresolved. V shed 0 bases and J shed 8 bases, with 13 bases lying between them. This CDR3 is built from 13 residues. Germline lookup yields CDR1 GTSNPN and CDR2 SVGIG (reference sequence). The CDR3 reads CAWSVSGIGGYTF. The DNA of the CDR3 is TGTGCCTGGAGTGTATCCGGGATCGGGGGCTACACCTTC.

The J gene is TRBJ2-1, the V gene TRBV5-1; D might be TRBD2 (5 bases). CDR1 SGHRS and CDR2 YFSETQ come from the germline V gene. This CDR3 comprises 16 residues. V was clipped by 0 bases and J by 5 bases, with 15 bases between them. The CDR3 region is CASSLARRRPNNEQFF. CDR3 DNA sequence: TGCGCCAGCAGCTTGGCCCGTAGGAGGCCCAACAATGAGCAGTTCTTC.

The rearrangement links TRBV5-8 to TRBJ2-7; TRBD2 might be the D (5 bases). Germline V gene lookup returns CDR1 SGHTS and CDR2 YDEGEE. The CDR3 sequence is 12 residues long. Trimming cost V 7 bases and J 3 bases, with 11 bases left between them. The CDR3 reads CASGRGYYEQYF. Written as DNA, the CDR3 is TGTGCCAGCGGACGGGGTTACTACGAGCAGTACTTC.

The chain combines TRBV4-1 with TRBJ2-2, with D possibly matching TRBD2 (5 bases). Trimming shortened V by 0 bases and J by 4 bases, and 9 bases separated the two germline ends. CDR1 MGHRA and CDR2 YSYEKL come from the germline V gene. The CDR3 has 15 amino acids. The CDR3 bases are TGCGCCAGCAGCCAAGATCGAGGGAGCACCGGGGAGCTGTTTTTT. Translating gives CASSQDRGSTGELFF.

The chain recombines TRBV6-6 with TRBJ1-2; D uncertain. Germline V gene sequence: CDR1 MNHNY, CDR2 SVGAGI (reference sequence). CDR3 size: 13 residues. V was shortened by 3 bases and J by 7 bases, with 12 bases between the two germline ends. The CDR3 region is CASSYRSRFGYTF. The CDR3 nucleotides read TGTGCCAGCAGTTATCGGTCCCGCTTTGGCTACACCTTC.

The chain carries TRBV28 and TRBJ1-1; D call uncertain. Germline CDR1 MDHEN, CDR2 SYDVKM. Trimming removed 6 bases at V and 4 bases at J, with 9 bases between. The CDR3 has 12 amino acids. This chain's CDR3 is CASRIDPTEAFF. CDR3 nucleotide sequence: TGTGCCAGCAGAATAGATCCCACTGAAGCTTTCTTT.

The rearrangement joins TRBV5-1 to TRBJ1-2; TRBD1 matches at 11 bases. Germline trimming cut 1 base from V and 2 bases from J; bases unmatched to any gene: 1. The CDR3 contains 15 residues. In germline, CDR1 is SGHRS, CDR2 YFSETQ. The CDR3 region has the DNA TGCGCCAGCAGCTTGAGGACAGGGGGCAACTATGGCTACACCTTC. Its translation: CASSLRTGGNYGYTF.

The chain uses TRBV7-8 and TRBJ2-3; 7 bases align to TRBD2. Germline assignment: CDR1 SGHVS and CDR2 FQNEAQ. The CDR3 loop spans 17 amino acids. V shed 2 bases, J shed 2 bases, and the junction held 10 bases outside the gene matches. This CDR3 reads CASSLIGRATNTDTQYF. The CDR3 bases are TGTGCCAGCAGCTTAATAGGGAGGGCTACAAACACAGATACGCAGTATTTT.

The chain combines TRBV29-1 with TRBJ2-1; 7 nucleotides align to TRBD1. The CDR3 has 14 residues. Germline V gene lookup returns CDR1 SQVTM and CDR2 ANQGSEA. The V and J ends lost 7 bases and 1 base, in that order; junction bases with no gene match: 7. As DNA, the CDR3 is TGCAGCGCTAACAGGGGAAGGTCCTACAATGAGCAGTTCTTC. This codes for CSANRGRSYNEQFF.

V is TRBV21-1 and J is TRBJ2-3; the table's D call, TRBD2, has no DNA check behind it. TRBV21-1 is a pseudogene. The CDR3 consists of 15 residues. The CDR3, as DNA: TGTGCCAGCAGCAAAGAATCCCGGGATCCAGATACGCAGTATTTT. Translated, it gives CASSKESRDPDTQYF.

The chain employs TRBV6-5 and TRBJ1-2; no definite D call. Germline CDR1 MNHEY, CDR2 SVGAGI. The length of the CDR3 is 14 residues. Trimming stripped 2 bases from V and 5 bases from J, with 12 bases between. CDR3: CASSYAVYSYGYTF. The CDR3 DNA reads as TGTGCCAGCAGTTACGCGGTGTATTCTTATGGCTACACCTTC.

This rearrangement joins TRBV27 to TRBJ2-7, with 10 bases that match TRBD2. This CDR3 comprises 15 residues. Germline values: CDR1 MNHEY, CDR2 SMNVEV (reference sequence). Losses at the gene ends were 3 bases for V and 6 bases for J; bases not matched to a gene: 8. CDR3 sequence: CASSFRLAGASEQYF. CDR3 coding DNA: TGTGCCAGCAGTTTCAGGCTAGCGGGAGCCTCCGAGCAGTACTTC.

This rearrangement joins TRBV28 to TRBJ2-2, with D perhaps matching TRBD1 (6 bases). Trimming stripped 7 bases from V and 3 bases from J, with 12 bases between. Looked up from germline, CDR1 is MDHEN and CDR2 is SYDVKM. The CDR3 covers 14 residues. This CDR3 reads CASIGGPYTGELFF. As DNA, the CDR3 is TGTGCCAGCATAGGGGGTCCCTACACCGGGGAGCTGTTTTTT.

The chain couples TRBV6-4 to TRBJ2-1; 12 positions agree with TRBD2. The J segment lost 5 bases and the V segment lost 3 bases, leaving 14 bases of the junction unmatched. CDR3 length: 19 residues. CDR1 is MRHNA, CDR2 SNTAGT, per germline. This chain's CDR3 is CASSETGEGGLAGHNEQFF. CDR3 bases: TGTGCCAGCAGTGAGACCGGTGAAGGGGGACTAGCGGGCCACAATGAGCAGTTCTTC.

The rearrangement uses TRBV4-1 and TRBJ2-1; 13 bases are a match to TRBD2. CDR1 MGHRA and CDR2 YSYEKL come from the germline V gene. Germline trimming cut 0 bases from V and 6 bases from J; bases unmatched to any gene: 5. This CDR3 contains 17 residues. The CDR3 here is CASSQDPGLAGINEQFF. In nucleotides, the CDR3 is TGCGCCAGCAGCCAAGATCCGGGACTAGCGGGAATCAATGAGCAGTTCTTC.

V usage is TRBV5-4 and J usage is TRBJ1-2; D call uncertain. V was pared by 0 bases and J by 5 bases, with 5 bases between. Germline CDR1 SGHNT, CDR2 YYREEE (reference sequence). This CDR3 is 12 amino acids long. This CDR3 reads CASSLDGYGYTF. The CDR3 DNA reads as TGTGCCAGCAGCTTGGACGGGTATGGCTACACCTTC.

V gene TRBV28 combines with J gene TRBJ2-6; D is uncertain. The V end lost 6 bases, the J end lost 3 bases, and 18 bases lay between the germline ends. Germline-derived CDR1 and CDR2 are MDHEN and SYDVKM. The CDR3 contains 17 residues. The CDR3 bases are TGTGCCAGCAGGACCGACAAAGGCCTTGGTGGGGCCAACGTCCTGACTTTC. Residues: CASRTDKGLGGANVLTF.

This clone has just one count. The chain joins TRBV19 to TRBJ1-5, with D perhaps matching TRBD1 (6 bases). Trimming removed 3 bases at V and 7 bases at J, with 13 bases between. The CDR3 runs 14 residues. The germline V gene encodes CDR1 LNHDA and CDR2 SQIVND (reference sequence). DNA for the CDR3: TGTGCCAGTAGTATGGGGGGGGGCCGACAGCCCCAGCATTTT. Amino acid sequence: CASSMGGGRQPQHF.

The chain has TRBV7-2 and TRBJ2-7, with TRBD1 matching over 9 bases. J lost 0 bases, V lost 5 bases, and 11 bases had no gene match. The CDR3 consists of 17 residues. CDR1 and CDR2 from the germline V gene are SGHTA and FQGNSA. The CDR3 bases are TGTGCCAGCAGCCGGCGGGCAGGACAGGGGAGCTCCTACGAGCAGTACTTC. Protein sequence: CASSRRAGQGSSYEQYF.

The chain joins TRBV5-4 to TRBJ2-1; possible D gene TRBD2, 5 bases. V lost 0 bases and J lost 3, with 16 bases in between. Germline assignment: CDR1 SGHNT and CDR2 YYREEE (reference sequence). This CDR3 comprises 17 residues. The CDR3 DNA is TGTGCCAGCAGCTTGGGCGGGCGGTCCTCTCTCTACAATGAGCAGTTCTTC. Protein sequence: CASSLGGRSSLYNEQFF.

The V call is TRBV30, the J call TRBJ1-1; D is possibly TRBD1 (6 bases). Germline lookup yields CDR1 GTSNPN and CDR2 SVGIG (reference sequence). Trimming took 1 base from V and 1 from J, leaving 16 bases between them. This CDR3 spans 16 amino acids. CDR3 residues: CAWSAYSTQGNTEAFF. CDR3 nucleotide sequence: TGTGCCTGGAGTGCCTATAGCACACAGGGGAACACTGAAGCTTTCTTT.

The chain's CDR3 is CASSSPLFSSGIYNEQFF. CDR3 coding DNA: TGTGCCAGTAGTAGTCCCCTATTTTCTAGCGGAATTTACAATGAGCAGTTCTTC. The rearrangement uses TRBV19 and TRBJ2-1; 7 nucleotides line up with TRBD2. This CDR3 spans 18 amino acids. The germline gives CDR1 LNHDA, CDR2 SQIVND (reference sequence). Trimming at V came to 4 bases and at J to 4 bases, leaving 16 bases not matched to a gene.

The chain recombines TRBV2 with TRBJ1-2; D gene uncertain. Per the germline V gene, CDR1 is SNHLY and CDR2 is FYNNEI. Trimming stripped 7 bases from V and 8 bases from J, with 23 bases between. This CDR3 has 15 residues. CDR3 sequence reads: CASTVRRVLSEGYTF. The CDR3 nucleotides read TGTGCCAGCACGGTCCGGAGGGTCCTTTCGGAAGGCTACACCTTC.